These T cell receptor beta chains were read from a single sample in a study of blood T cells in healthy people across ages. TCRdb fed the 5' RACE reads into MiXCR, producing one record per CDR3 protein. The table lists some 560,000 distinct CDR3 sequences, about 29% of them singletons, with 3% to 4% in the top ten. The sample also formed part of further work on T cells of mothers and their children.

What was sequenced was blood. These receptors were collected from a boy between 2 and 10 years old in good health. Each CDR3 is given with its conserved first and last residue. The order of the fields is D gene, J gene, V gene, clone size, CDR3 protein, CDR3 DNA. D genes are given only for firm matches. Clone size, where shown, is once, few, many, or a class for clones that have expanded.

>.|TRBJ1-5|TRBV12-5|few
CASGYTEGQPQHF
TGTGCTAGTGGTTATACAGAAGGTCAGCCCCAGCATTTT
>TRBD2|TRBJ2-3|TRBV3-1|.
CASSWTSGRIRDTQYF
TGTGCCAGCAGTTGGACTAGCGGGAGGATAAGGGATACGCAGTATTTT
>TRBD2|TRBJ2-3|TRBV20-1|.
CSALERGTDTQYF
TGCAGTGCGTTGGAGCGGGGGACAGATACGCAGTATTTT
>.|TRBJ2-1|TRBV7-2|few
CASSPRGWGYNEQFF
TGTGCCAGCAGTCCACGGGGGTGGGGCTACAATGAGCAGTTCTTC
>.|TRBJ1-2|TRBV2|few
CASRDRQAISYGYTF
TGTGCCAGCAGGGACAGACAGGCCATCTCCTATGGCTACACCTTC
>.|TRBJ1-2|TRBV27|.
CASRRFQGANYGYTF
TGTGCCAGCAGACGCTTTCAGGGAGCTAACTATGGCTACACCTTC
>TRBD2|TRBJ2-1|TRBV10-3|few
CAISVPERGPFSEQFF
TGTGCCATCAGTGTCCCCGAGCGGGGGCCCTTTAGTGAGCAGTTCTTC
>TRBD2|TRBJ2-1|TRBV20-1|.
CSARAVAGHSYNEQFF
TGCAGTGCTAGAGCAGTAGCGGGCCACTCCTACAATGAGCAGTTCTTC
>TRBD1|TRBJ2-1|TRBV7-9|.
CASSPRQGFYNEQFF
TGTGCCAGCAGCCCCCGACAGGGCTTCTACAATGAGCAGTTCTTC
>.|TRBJ2-3|TRBV5-1|.
CASSFAGGLDTQYF
TGCGCCAGCAGCTTCGCAGGGGGGTTGGATACGCAGTATTTT
>.|TRBJ1-2|TRBV27|.
CASSTSGARGYGYTF
TGTGCCAGCAGTACGTCAGGGGCTAGGGGCTATGGCTACACCTTC
>TRBD1|TRBJ1-1|TRBV19|.
CASSTSFADRGIGIF
TGTGCCAGTAGTACCAGCTTCGCGGACAGGGGGATCGGGATCTTT
>.|TRBJ2-7|TRBV7-2|.
CASSLDGRASYEQYF
TGTGCCAGCAGCTTAGACGGCAGGGCCTCCTACGAGCAGTACTTC
>.|TRBJ1-2|TRBV7-9|.
CASSLADNYGYTF
TGTGCCAGCAGCTTAGCCGACAACTATGGCTACACCTTC
>TRBD2|TRBJ2-3|TRBV20-1|few
CSARDRKRGGAQYF
TGCAGTGCTAGAGATAGGAAGCGGGGCGGGGCGCAGTATTTT
>.|TRBJ2-3|TRBV29-1|.
CSVEDRLAVNTDTQYF
TGCAGCGTTGAAGATCGCCTAGCCGTTAACACAGATACGCAGTATTTT
>TRBD2|TRBJ2-5|TRBV20-1|.
CSARFIGGRYQETQYF
TGCAGTGCTAGATTTATAGGCGGGAGGTACCAAGAGACCCAGTACTTC
>.|TRBJ2-1|TRBV5-6|.
CAGIDPGRIDEQFF
TGTGCCGGCATCGACCCTGGGCGGATCGATGAGCAGTTCTTC
>TRBD2|TRBJ2-3|TRBV4-3|.
CASSQAGGRADTQYF
TGCGCCAGCAGCCAGGCGGGAGGGCGGGCAGATACGCAGTATTTT
>TRBD2|TRBJ2-1|TRBV29-1|few
CSVATSGRADNEQFF
TGCAGCGTTGCGACTAGCGGGAGGGCCGACAATGAGCAGTTCTTC
>TRBD2|TRBJ2-7|TRBV25-1|.
CASSEWVSGSGYEQYF
TGTGCCAGCAGTGAATGGGTTAGCGGGAGTGGGTACGAGCAGTACTTC
>.|TRBJ2-6|TRBV7-6|.
CASSLGAGRASGANVLTF
TGTGCCAGCAGCTTAGGCGCCGGCCGGGCCTCTGGGGCCAACGTCCTGACTTTC
>.|TRBJ1-2|TRBV6-5|.
CASTSDSGNGYTF
TGTGCCAGCACTTCGGACAGTGGGAACGGCTACACCTTC
>.|TRBJ2-5|TRBV12-3/TRBV12-4|.
CASSLVAETQYF
TGTGCCAGCAGTTTGGTGGCGGAGACCCAGTACTTC
>TRBD2|TRBJ2-5|TRBV20-1|.
CSAHGGGAFQVETQYF
TGCAGTGCCCACGGCGGGGGGGCCTTCCAAGTGGAGACCCAGTACTTC
>TRBD1|TRBJ2-2|TRBV2|few
CASSDRDRNTGELFF
TGTGCCAGCAGTGACAGGGACAGAAACACCGGGGAGCTGTTTTTT
>TRBD2|TRBJ2-7|TRBV29-1|few
CSVDGGDGSYEQYF
TGCAGCGTTGATGGGGGGGATGGATCCTACGAGCAGTACTTC
>TRBD2|TRBJ2-1|TRBV7-2|.
CASSLASGRDEQFF
TGTGCCAGCAGCTTAGCTAGCGGGCGGGATGAGCAGTTCTTC
>.|TRBJ1-2|TRBV15|few
CATSRDQKYGYTF
TGTGCCACCAGCAGAGATCAAAAGTATGGCTACACCTTC
>TRBD1|TRBJ1-4|TRBV20-1|few
CSARHQGAWGEKLFF
TGCAGTGCTAGACATCAGGGGGCCTGGGGGGAAAAACTGTTTTTT
>.|TRBJ2-2|TRBV2|few
CASSVRGNTGELFF
TGTGCCAGCAGTGTAAGGGGGAACACCGGGGAGCTGTTTTTT
>.|TRBJ2-7|TRBV6-5|few
CASRRVPESYEQYF
TGTGCCAGCAGACGAGTCCCAGAGTCCTACGAGCAGTACTTC
>.|TRBJ2-5|TRBV7-2|few
CASSLELQETQYF
TGTGCCAGCAGCTTAGAATTGCAAGAGACCCAGTACTTC
>TRBD2|TRBJ2-5|TRBV7-8|.
CASSLADAAGGGETQYF
TGTGCCAGCAGCTTAGCGGATGCAGCGGGAGGTGGAGAGACCCAGTACTTC
>.|TRBJ2-7|TRBV25-1|few
CASSEYRDTGEQYF
TGTGCCAGCAGTGAATATAGGGACACTGGAGAGCAGTACTTC
>.|TRBJ1-4|TRBV12-3/TRBV12-4|.
CASSFVWRGITNEKLFF
TGTGCCAGCAGTTTCGTGTGGAGGGGGATTACTAATGAAAAACTGTTTTTT
>TRBD1|TRBJ2-1|TRBV12-3/TRBV12-4|few
CASSLGTGVYNEQFF
TGTGCCAGCAGTTTGGGGACAGGGGTTTACAATGAGCAGTTCTTC
>.|TRBJ1-2|TRBV12-3/TRBV12-4|few
CASTLQGQLGYTF
TGTGCCAGCACCTTACAGGGTCAACTTGGCTACACCTTC
>TRBD1|TRBJ1-4|TRBV12-3/TRBV12-4|.
CASSQGALREKLFF
TGTGCCAGCAGTCAGGGGGCCCTAAGGGAAAAACTGTTTTTT
>TRBD2|TRBJ2-2|TRBV6-2/TRBV6-3|.
CASRVGLAGVNTGELFF
TGTGCCAGCCGAGTAGGGCTAGCGGGAGTTAACACCGGGGAGCTGTTTTTT
>.|TRBJ1-2|TRBV7-2|.
CASSLVGGANYGYTF
TGTGCCAGCAGCTTAGTCGGGGGGGCGAACTATGGCTACACCTTC